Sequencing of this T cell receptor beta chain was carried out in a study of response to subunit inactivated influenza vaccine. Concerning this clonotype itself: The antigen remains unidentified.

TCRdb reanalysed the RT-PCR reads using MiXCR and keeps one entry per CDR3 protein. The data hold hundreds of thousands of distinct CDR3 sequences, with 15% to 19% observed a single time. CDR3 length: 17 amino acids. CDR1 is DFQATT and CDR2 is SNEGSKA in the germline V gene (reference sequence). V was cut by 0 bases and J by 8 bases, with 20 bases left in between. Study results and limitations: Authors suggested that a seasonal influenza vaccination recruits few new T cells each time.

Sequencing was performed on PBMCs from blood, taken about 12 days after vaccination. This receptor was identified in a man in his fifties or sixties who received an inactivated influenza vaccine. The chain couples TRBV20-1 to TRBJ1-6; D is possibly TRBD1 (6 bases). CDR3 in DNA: TGCAGTGCTAGAGATATTGGTCGGGGGCCGTTGGATTCACCCCTCCACTTT. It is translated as CSARDIGRGPLDSPLHF.